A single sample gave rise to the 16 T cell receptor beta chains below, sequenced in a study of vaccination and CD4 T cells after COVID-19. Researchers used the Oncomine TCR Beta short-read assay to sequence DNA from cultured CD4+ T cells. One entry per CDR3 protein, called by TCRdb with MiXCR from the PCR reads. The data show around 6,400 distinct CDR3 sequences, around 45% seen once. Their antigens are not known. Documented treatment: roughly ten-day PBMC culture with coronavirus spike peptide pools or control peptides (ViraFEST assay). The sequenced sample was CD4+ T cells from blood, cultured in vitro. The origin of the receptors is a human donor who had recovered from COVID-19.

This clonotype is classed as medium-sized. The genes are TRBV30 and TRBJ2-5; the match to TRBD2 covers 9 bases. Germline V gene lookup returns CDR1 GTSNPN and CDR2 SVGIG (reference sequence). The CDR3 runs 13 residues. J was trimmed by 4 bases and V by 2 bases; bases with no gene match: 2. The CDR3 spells CAWSSGGRETQYF. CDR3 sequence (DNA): TGTGCCTGGAGTAGCGGGGGGCGAGAGACCCAGTACTTC.

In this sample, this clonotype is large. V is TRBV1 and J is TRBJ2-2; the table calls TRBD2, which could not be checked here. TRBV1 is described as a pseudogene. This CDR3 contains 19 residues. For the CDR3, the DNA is TGCACCAGCAGCCAAGATCGGGATAGGGCGGGGGGGCCTTGTATGGTGCTGTTTTTT. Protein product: CTSSQDRDRAGGPCMVLFF.

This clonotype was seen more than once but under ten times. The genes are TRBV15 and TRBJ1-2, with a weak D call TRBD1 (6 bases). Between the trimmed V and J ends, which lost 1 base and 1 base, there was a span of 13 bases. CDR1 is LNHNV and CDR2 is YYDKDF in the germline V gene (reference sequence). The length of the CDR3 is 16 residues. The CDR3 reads CATSRGQDSRNYGYTF. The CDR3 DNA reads TGTGCCACCAGCAGAGGACAGGACAGTCGTAACTATGGCTACACCTTC.

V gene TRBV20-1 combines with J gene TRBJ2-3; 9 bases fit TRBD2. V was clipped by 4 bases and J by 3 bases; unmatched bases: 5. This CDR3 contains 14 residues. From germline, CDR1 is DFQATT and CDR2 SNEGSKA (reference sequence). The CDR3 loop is CSAKVAGVTDTQYF. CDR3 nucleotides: TGCAGTGCTAAGGTAGCGGGGGTGACAGATACGCAGTATTTT.

CDR3 nucleotides: TGCAGTGCTAGACCAAGTGGGACAGGGGGCCGGGGCTACACCTTC. It encodes CSARPSGTGGRGYTF. This chain links TRBV20-1 with TRBJ1-2, with 12 bases fitting TRBD1. Trimming at V came to 2 bases and at J to 8 bases, leaving 9 bases not matched to a gene. Per the germline V gene, CDR1 is DFQATT and CDR2 is SNEGSKA (reference sequence). The CDR3 sequence is 15 residues long.

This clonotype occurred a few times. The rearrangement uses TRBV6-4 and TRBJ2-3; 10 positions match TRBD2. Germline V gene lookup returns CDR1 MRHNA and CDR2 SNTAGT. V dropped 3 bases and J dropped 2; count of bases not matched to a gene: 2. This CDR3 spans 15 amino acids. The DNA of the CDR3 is TGTGCCAGCAGTGATAGCGGGGGGACCACAGATACGCAGTATTTT. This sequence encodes CASSDSGGTTDTQYF.

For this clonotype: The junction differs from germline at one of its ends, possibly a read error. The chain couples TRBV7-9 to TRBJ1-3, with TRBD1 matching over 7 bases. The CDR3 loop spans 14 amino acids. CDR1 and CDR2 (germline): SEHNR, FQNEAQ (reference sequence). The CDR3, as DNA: TGCGCCAGCAGCTTGACAGGGCGTGGAGACACCATATATTTT. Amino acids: CASSLTGRGDTIYF.

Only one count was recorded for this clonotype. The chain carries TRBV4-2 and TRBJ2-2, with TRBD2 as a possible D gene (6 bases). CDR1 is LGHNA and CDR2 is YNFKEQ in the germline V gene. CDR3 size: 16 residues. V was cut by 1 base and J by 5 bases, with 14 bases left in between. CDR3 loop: CASSQVHGGMTGELFF. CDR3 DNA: TGTGCCAGCAGCCAAGTTCATGGGGGGATGACCGGGGAGCTGTTTTTT.

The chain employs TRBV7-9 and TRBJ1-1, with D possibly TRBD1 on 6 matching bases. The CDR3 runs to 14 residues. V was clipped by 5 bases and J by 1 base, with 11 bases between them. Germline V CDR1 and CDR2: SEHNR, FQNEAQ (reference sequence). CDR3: CASSQTGENTEAFF. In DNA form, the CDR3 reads TGTGCCAGCAGCCAGACAGGAGAGAACACTGAAGCTTTCTTT.

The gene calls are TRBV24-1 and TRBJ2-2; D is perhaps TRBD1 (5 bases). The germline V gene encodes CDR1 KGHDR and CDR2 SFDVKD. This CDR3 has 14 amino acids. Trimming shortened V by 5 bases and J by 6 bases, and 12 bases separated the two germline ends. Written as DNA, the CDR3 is TGTGCCACCAGTGGAACAGGAATGCCCGGGGAGCTGTTTTTT. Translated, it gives CATSGTGMPGELFF.

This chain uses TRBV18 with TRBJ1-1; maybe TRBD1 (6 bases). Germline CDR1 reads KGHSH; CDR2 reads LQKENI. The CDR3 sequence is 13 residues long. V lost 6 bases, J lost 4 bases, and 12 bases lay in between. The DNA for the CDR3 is TGTGCCAGCTCGCTTACAGGGATCACTGAAGCTTTCTTT. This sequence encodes CASSLTGITEAFF.

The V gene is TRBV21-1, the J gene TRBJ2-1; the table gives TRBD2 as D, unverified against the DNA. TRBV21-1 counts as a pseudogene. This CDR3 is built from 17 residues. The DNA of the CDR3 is TGTGCGCCTCTAACATGGGGTTTAGCGGAATCTTACAATGAGCAGTTCTTC. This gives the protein CAPLTWGLAESYNEQFF.

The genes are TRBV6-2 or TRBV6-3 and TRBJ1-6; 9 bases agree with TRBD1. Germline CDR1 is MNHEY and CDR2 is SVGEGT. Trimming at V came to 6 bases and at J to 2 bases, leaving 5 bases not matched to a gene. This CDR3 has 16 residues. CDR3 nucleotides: TGTGCCAGCAGCGACAGGGGGGCGGCCTATAATTCACCCCTCCACTTT. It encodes CASSDRGAAYNSPLHF.

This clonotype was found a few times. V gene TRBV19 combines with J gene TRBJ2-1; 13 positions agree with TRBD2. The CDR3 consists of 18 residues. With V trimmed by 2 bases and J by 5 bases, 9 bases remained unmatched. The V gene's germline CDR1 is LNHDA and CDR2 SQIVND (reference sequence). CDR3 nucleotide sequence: TGTGCCAGTAGTATATTCTATTTGGGGACTAGCGGGGACAATGAGCAGTTCTTC. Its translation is CASSIFYLGTSGDNEQFF.

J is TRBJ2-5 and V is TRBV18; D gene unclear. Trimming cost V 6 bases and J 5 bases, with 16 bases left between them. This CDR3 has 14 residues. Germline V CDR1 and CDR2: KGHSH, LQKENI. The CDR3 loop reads CASSPQELSETQYF. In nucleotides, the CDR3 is TGTGCCAGCTCGCCCCAGGAGTTGTCTGAGACCCAGTACTTC.

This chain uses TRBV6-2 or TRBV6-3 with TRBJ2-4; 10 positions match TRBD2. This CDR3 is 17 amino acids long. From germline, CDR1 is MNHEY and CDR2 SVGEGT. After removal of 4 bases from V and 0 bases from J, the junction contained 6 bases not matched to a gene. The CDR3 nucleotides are TGTGCCAGCAGTTCATCTAGCGGGGGACGAGCCAAAAACATTCAGTACTTC. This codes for CASSSSSGGRAKNIQYF.